The 9 T cell receptor beta chains given below trace back to one sample, sequenced in a study of T-cell reconstitution after alpha-beta-depleted transplantation in children. Unique molecular identifiers were incorporated into the prepared TCRbeta library. TCRdb analysed the PCR reads with MiXCR anew, one entry per CDR3 protein. The table lists about 270,000 distinct CDR3 sequences, about 10% of them singletons. The sequencing here drew on PBMCs from the stem cell graft donor, taken from the stem cell graft. Receptors were obtained from a human donor who donated a stem cell graft to a child with SCID.

Remarks on this clonotype: Germline is not matched at one junction end, which may reflect a read error. V usage is TRBV27 and J usage is TRBJ2-1; TRBD1 matches at 8 bases. The CDR3 runs 18 residues. CDR1 and CDR2 (germline): MNHEY, SMNVEV (reference sequence). In DNA form, the CDR3 reads TGTGTCAGCAGTTTATTCAGGGGGCTTGGGGGCTCCTACAATGAGCAGTTCTTC. It translates to CVSSLFRGLGGSYNEQFF.

The chain has TRBV12-3 or TRBV12-4 and TRBJ2-3; no clear D. The CDR3 is made up of 15 amino acids. V lost 3 bases and J lost 2, with 12 bases in between. The CDR3, as DNA: TGTGCCAGCAGTTTTCAAAAAGCAGTCACAGATACGCAGTATTTT. Protein sequence: CASSFQKAVTDTQYF.

The sample holds a few counts of this clonotype. At one of its ends the junction is not consistent with the germline gene, which may arise from a read error. The rearrangement uses TRBV6-6 and TRBJ1-5; D is unresolved. This CDR3 is 13 amino acids long. The germline V gene encodes CDR1 MNHNY and CDR2 SVGAGI (reference sequence). DNA for the CDR3: TGTGCCGGCAGGTTATATAGCAATCAGCCCCAGCATTTT. Its protein is CAGRLYSNQPQHF.

The rearrangement links TRBV7-8 to TRBJ1-5, with D possibly TRBD1 on 5 matching bases. Germline V gene data show CDR1 as SGHVS and CDR2 as FQNEAQ. This CDR3 spans 15 amino acids. The V end lost 6 bases, the J end lost 5 bases, and 17 bases lay between the germline ends. This CDR3 reads CASSPMGLTYQPQHF. CDR3 bases: TGTGCCAGCAGTCCAATGGGGCTTACCTATCAGCCCCAGCATTTT.

This rearrangement joins TRBV7-9 to TRBJ1-1; TRBD1 agrees at 8 bases. The CDR3 extends over 16 amino acids. Per the germline V gene, CDR1 is SEHNR and CDR2 is FQNEAQ (reference sequence). V was clipped by 3 bases and J by 2 bases; unmatched bases: 8. In DNA, the CDR3 is TGTGCCAGCAGCTTTCAGCCAGGGGGCGGCAACACTGAAGCTTTCTTT. Protein sequence: CASSFQPGGGNTEAFF.

This clonotype was seen more than once but under ten times. The V call is TRBV20-1, the J call TRBJ2-1; possibly TRBD1 for D (6 bases). Between the trimmed V and J ends, which lost 5 bases and 1 base, there was a span of 18 bases. This CDR3 region has 16 residues. CDR1 is DFQATT, CDR2 SNEGSKA, per germline (reference sequence). CDR3 in DNA: TGCAGTGCTCTAAAAGCCATCCAGGGGTCCTACAATGAGCAGTTCTTC. Translated, it gives CSALKAIQGSYNEQFF.

The V gene is TRBV27, the J gene TRBJ2-7, with 7 positions matching TRBD1. Trimming took 6 bases from V and 3 from J; bases not matched to a gene: 8. The CDR3 has 14 amino acids. CDR1 MNHEY and CDR2 SMNVEV come from the germline V gene (reference sequence). This CDR3 is CASSNYRGNYEQYF. The CDR3 DNA sequence: TGTGCCAGCAGCAATTACAGGGGTAACTACGAGCAGTACTTC.

This chain uses TRBV18 with TRBJ2-5; 7 nucleotides align to TRBD2. Trimming at V came to 2 bases and at J to 2 bases, leaving 5 bases not matched to a gene. The CDR3 spans 15 residues. Germline CDR1 KGHSH, CDR2 LQKENI. CDR3 residues: CASSPRLAVQETQYF. CDR3 bases: TGTGCCAGCTCACCAAGGCTAGCGGTACAAGAGACCCAGTACTTC.

This clonotype was detected ten times or more. The J gene is TRBJ2-2, the V gene TRBV12-3 or TRBV12-4; 7 bases agree with TRBD1. This CDR3 spans 15 amino acids. The trim removed 5 bases at V and 4 bases at J, leaving 7 bases unmatched. The chain's CDR3 is CASSRRGLRTGELFF. The CDR3 region has the DNA TGTGCCAGCAGTCGAAGGGGGCTCCGCACCGGGGAGCTGTTTTTT.